A selection of T cell receptor beta chains follows, all from one sample in a study of regulatory T cells in long-lasting Graves disease. Using its own MiXCR run on the multiplex PCR reads, TCRdb lists one record per CDR3 protein. The sample holds 700,000 or so distinct CDR3 sequences, approximately 31% seen once. This material consisted of peripheral blood mononuclear cells (PBMCs), taken when the disease was refractory, from a patient treated with antithyroid drugs. The source is a female donor with Graves disease. CDR3s include the opening cysteine and the closing phenylalanine or tryptophan. The D gene is left open where the match is weak. Clone size is given for some rows only: seen once, a few or many times, or a class if the clone is expanded.

TRBV14,-,-,TRBJ1-4,CASSPGGVPKLFF,TGTGCCAGCAGCCCAGGAGGAGTTCCAAAACTGTTTTTT
TRBV19,-,-,TRBJ2-7,CASSKEGLSSYEQYF,TGTGCCAGTAGTAAAGAGGGGTTAAGCTCCTACGAGCAGTACTTC
TRBV28,few,-,TRBJ1-5,CASSLYFLSRAAKNQPQHF,TGTGCCAGCAGTTTATATTTTTTAAGTCGGGCAGCGAAAAATCAGCCCCAGCATTTT
TRBV29-1,-,-,TRBJ2-2,CSVGWDSGAGELFF,TGCAGCGTCGGTTGGGACTCTGGGGCCGGGGAGCTGTTTTTT
TRBV9,-,TRBD1,TRBJ2-7,CASSATGALFEQYF,TGTGCCAGCAGCGCTACAGGGGCACTATTCGAGCAGTACTTC
TRBV6-9,-,-,TRBJ1-3,CASSYGITTGNTIYF,TGTGCCAGCAGTTATGGAATCACCACTGGAAACACCATATATTTT
TRBV25-1,few,-,TRBJ1-2,CASSEPGPGDGYTF,TGTGCCAGCAGTGAACCGGGCCCAGGTGATGGCTACACCTTC
TRBV6-1,-,-,TRBJ1-2,CASSTHPRRQGRNYGYTF,TGTGCCAGCAGTACCCACCCCAGGAGGCAGGGTCGGAACTATGGCTACACCTTC
TRBV19,once,TRBD1,TRBJ1-5,CASSIGPDREEPQHF,TGTGCCAGTAGTATAGGGCCGGACAGGGAAGAGCCCCAGCATTTT
TRBV11-2,-,-,TRBJ1-4,CASSLDRFLNEKLFF,TGTGCCAGCAGCTTAGACAGGTTCCTTAATGAAAAACTGTTTTTT
TRBV19,-,TRBD1,TRBJ2-7,CASSIADRVGEQYF,TGTGCCAGTAGTATCGCCGACAGGGTGGGCGAGCAGTACTTC
TRBV18,-,-,TRBJ2-7,CASSQPDFPEQYF,TGTGCCAGCTCACAACCGGACTTTCCCGAGCAGTACTTC
TRBV28,few,-,TRBJ1-1,CASSQGGFMNTEAFF,TGTGCCAGCAGCCAAGGGGGATTTATGAACACTGAAGCTTTCTTT
TRBV28,many,-,TRBJ1-2,CASLRANYGYTF,TGTGCCAGCCTACGGGCGAACTATGGCTACACCTTC
TRBV9,-,-,TRBJ1-4,CASSVEQRYEKLFF,TGTGCCAGCAGCGTAGAGCAGAGATATGAAAAACTGTTTTTT
TRBV6-4,-,TRBD1,TRBJ1-1,CASSKGGQGDTEAFF,TGTGCCAGCAGTAAGGGGGGCCAGGGGGACACTGAAGCTTTCTTT
TRBV30,many,-,TRBJ1-4,CAWRGGNEKLFF,TGTGCCTGGAGGGGGGGGAATGAAAAACTGTTTTTT
TRBV9,-,-,TRBJ1-2,CASSFLPAGNPGYTF,TGTGCCAGCAGCTTTTTGCCTGCAGGAAACCCTGGCTACACCTTC
TRBV4-1,-,-,TRBJ1-5,CASSHGQKNQPQHF,TGCGCCAGCAGCCATGGACAAAAGAATCAGCCCCAGCATTTT
TRBV6-1,few,-,TRBJ1-3,CASSDRRRAIANTIYF,TGTGCCAGCAGTGACCGGCGGCGGGCGATAGCAAACACCATATATTTT
TRBV11-3,-,TRBD1,TRBJ2-2,CASSSDRQYTGELFF,TGTGCCAGCAGCTCGGACAGGCAGTACACCGGGGAGCTGTTTTTT
TRBV30,many,TRBD1,TRBJ1-6,CAWNRQGNNSPLHF,TGTGCCTGGAATCGACAGGGGAACAATTCACCCCTCCACTTT
TRBV12-3/TRBV12-4,many,TRBD2,TRBJ2-5,CASSFSAGVQEAQYF,TGTGCCAGCAGTTTTTCCGCGGGAGTTCAAGAGGCCCAGTACTTC
TRBV20-1,few,TRBD1,TRBJ1-1,CSANRQGNTEAFF,TGCAGTGCTAATAGACAGGGGAACACTGAAGCTTTCTTT
TRBV5-1,-,-,TRBJ2-2,CASSIGTRSTGELFF,TGCGCCAGCAGCATTGGGACAAGGTCCACCGGGGAGCTGTTTTTT
TRBV28,many,-,TRBJ1-5,CATRGRFNQPQHF,TGTGCCACCAGGGGACGGTTCAATCAGCCCCAGCATTTT
TRBV2,few,-,TRBJ1-2,CASKVTALRDGYTF,TGTGCCAGCAAGGTGACAGCGCTTCGGGATGGCTACACCTTC
TRBV30,-,-,TRBJ1-2,CAWRMGSYGYTF,TGTGCCTGGAGGATGGGCAGCTATGGCTACACCTTC